The rows below give T cell receptor beta chains drawn from one sample of a study of blood T cell repertoires in COVID-19. TCRdb's copy holds only in-frame clones and misses some; the assay was immunoSEQ multiplex PCR. Among around 130,000 clones listed, more than 85% were seen once. The sample taken for sequencing was peripheral blood. The receptors were sampled from a man in his fifties with active or convalescent COVID-19. Each CDR3 is given with its conserved first and last residue. Each record gives: clone size, V gene, D gene, J gene, CDR3 protein, CDR3 DNA. A D gene is named only where the DNA matches it firmly. Rows may omit the clone size; those that give it use once, few, many or a size class.

abundance: NA; v_gene: TRBV18; d_gene: NA; j_gene: TRBJ1-5; CDR3aa: CASSPPGLPRGNQPQHF; CDR3nt: TGTGCCAGCTCACCCCCTGGCCTCCCCCGTGGCAATCAGCCCCAGCATTTT
abundance: NA; v_gene: TRBV6-1; d_gene: NA; j_gene: TRBJ1-2; CDR3aa: CASNPGVSYGYTF; CDR3nt: TGTGCCAGCAATCCGGGGGTTTCCTATGGCTACACCTTC
abundance: NA; v_gene: TRBV6-1; d_gene: TRBD1; j_gene: TRBJ1-6; CDR3aa: CASSVWGQGSGSYNSPLHF; CDR3nt: TGTGCCAGCAGTGTGTGGGGACAGGGGTCAGGCTCCTATAATTCACCCCTCCACTTT
abundance: NA; v_gene: TRBV30; d_gene: TRBD1; j_gene: TRBJ1-4; CDR3aa: CAWSSGTGPNEKLFF; CDR3nt: TGTGCCTGGAGTTCCGGGACAGGGCCTAATGAAAAACTGTTTTTT
abundance: NA; v_gene: TRBV10-3; d_gene: NA; j_gene: TRBJ1-1; CDR3aa: CATTELDSNTEAFF; CDR3nt: TGTGCCACCACGGAATTGGACAGCAACACTGAAGCTTTCTTT
abundance: NA; v_gene: TRBV18; d_gene: TRBD1; j_gene: TRBJ1-4; CDR3aa: CASSRDRYSTNEKLFF; CDR3nt: TGTGCCAGCTCACGGGACAGATATTCAACTAATGAAAAACTGTTTTTT
abundance: NA; v_gene: TRBV5-1; d_gene: NA; j_gene: TRBJ2-3; CDR3aa: CASSLSGGSTDTQYF; CDR3nt: TGCGCCAGCAGCTTGTCAGGGGGGAGCACAGATACGCAGTATTTT
abundance: once; v_gene: TRBV7-9; d_gene: TRBD2; j_gene: TRBJ2-7; CDR3aa: CASSSGTSGSSYEQYF; CDR3nt: TGTGCCAGCAGTTCCGGGACTAGCGGGTCCTCCTACGAGCAGTACTTC
abundance: NA; v_gene: TRBV4-3; d_gene: TRBD1; j_gene: TRBJ2-5; CDR3aa: CASSQDFRRGGVETQYF; CDR3nt: TGCGCCAGCAGCCAAGATTTCCGTAGAGGGGGCGTTGAGACCCAGTACTTC
abundance: NA; v_gene: TRBV29-1; d_gene: NA; j_gene: TRBJ1-1; CDR3aa: CSVESGLGTEAFF; CDR3nt: TGCAGCGTTGAATCGGGGTTGGGCACTGAAGCTTTCTTT
abundance: NA; v_gene: TRBV6-1; d_gene: TRBD2; j_gene: TRBJ2-3; CDR3aa: CASSEVLPSGSTDTQYF; CDR3nt: TGTGCCAGCAGTGAAGTCCTCCCTAGCGGGAGCACAGATACGCAGTATTTT
abundance: NA; v_gene: TRBV18; d_gene: TRBD1; j_gene: TRBJ2-3; CDR3aa: CASSPLGQGTDTQYF; CDR3nt: TGTGCCAGCTCACCATTGGGACAGGGGACAGATACGCAGTATTTT
abundance: NA; v_gene: TRBV24-1; d_gene: NA; j_gene: TRBJ1-2; CDR3aa: CATSDLLVGEVYGYTF; CDR3nt: TGTGCCACCAGTGATTTGTTGGTGGGGGAGGTATATGGCTACACCTTC
abundance: once; v_gene: TRBV7-2; d_gene: TRBD1; j_gene: TRBJ2-3; CDR3aa: CASSLDRDSPDTQYF; CDR3nt: TGTGCCAGCAGCCTGGACAGGGATTCTCCAGATACGCAGTATTTT
abundance: NA; v_gene: TRBV5-1; d_gene: TRBD1; j_gene: TRBJ2-3; CDR3aa: CASSLTGSTDTQYF; CDR3nt: TGCGCCAGCAGCCTGACAGGGAGCACAGATACGCAGTATTTT
abundance: NA; v_gene: TRBV5-6; d_gene: TRBD1; j_gene: TRBJ2-5; CDR3aa: CASSPDRDPPETQYF; CDR3nt: TGTGCCAGCAGTCCGGACAGGGATCCTCCAGAGACCCAGTACTTC
abundance: NA; v_gene: TRBV5-1; d_gene: NA; j_gene: TRBJ1-6; CDR3aa: CASSMTGGNSPLHF; CDR3nt: TGCGCCAGCAGCATGACAGGTGGCAATTCACCCCTCCACTTT
abundance: NA; v_gene: TRBV7-2; d_gene: TRBD2; j_gene: TRBJ2-4; CDR3aa: CASSLEAGKNIQYF; CDR3nt: TGTGCCAGCAGCTTAGAAGCGGGGAAAAACATTCAGTACTTC
abundance: NA; v_gene: TRBV5-5; d_gene: TRBD2; j_gene: TRBJ2-3; CDR3aa: CASSLPGLAGEVADTQYF; CDR3nt: TGTGCCAGCAGTCTACCGGGACTAGCGGGAGAGGTAGCAGATACGCAGTATTTT